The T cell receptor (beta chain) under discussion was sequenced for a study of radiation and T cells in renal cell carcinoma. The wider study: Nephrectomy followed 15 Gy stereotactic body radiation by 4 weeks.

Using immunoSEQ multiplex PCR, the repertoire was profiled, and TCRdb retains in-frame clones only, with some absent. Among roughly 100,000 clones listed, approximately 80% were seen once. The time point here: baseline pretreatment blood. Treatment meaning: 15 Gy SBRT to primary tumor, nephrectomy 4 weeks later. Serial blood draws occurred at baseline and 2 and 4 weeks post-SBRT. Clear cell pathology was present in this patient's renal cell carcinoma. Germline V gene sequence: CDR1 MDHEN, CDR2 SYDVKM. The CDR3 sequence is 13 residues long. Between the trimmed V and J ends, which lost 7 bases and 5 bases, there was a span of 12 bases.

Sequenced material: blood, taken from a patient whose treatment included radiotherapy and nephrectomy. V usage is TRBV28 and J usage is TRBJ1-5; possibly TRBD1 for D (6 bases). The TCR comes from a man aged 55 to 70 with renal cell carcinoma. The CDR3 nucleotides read TGTGCCAGCACTACAGGGAGGTATCAGCCCCAGCATTTT. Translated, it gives CASTTGRYQPQHF.